The 14 T cell receptor beta chains below come from one sample, sequenced in a study of cytomegalovirus exposure and HLA in healthy donors. The primer mix had 60 Vbeta and 13 Jbeta primers. Sequenced by immunoSEQ multiplex PCR; TCRdb stores in-frame clones only, minus some. The repertoire holds 100,000 or so clones, with 83% as singletons. Material for sequencing was PBMCs. The receptors were sampled from a man aged 18 to 35 in good health and CMV-seronegative.

V gene TRBV12-5 combines with J gene TRBJ2-1; 7 bases are shared with TRBD2. V dropped 3 bases and J dropped 7; count of bases not matched to a gene: 9. The CDR3 covers 15 residues. Germline V gene data show CDR1 as LGHNT and CDR2 as FRNRAP. This chain's CDR3 is CASGLLGEGGNEQFF. The DNA for the CDR3 is TGTGCTAGTGGTTTATTGGGGGAGGGCGGAAATGAGCAGTTCTTC.

The rearrangement uses TRBV19 and TRBJ1-1, with D uncertain. The CDR3 loop spans 12 amino acids. The V end lost 3 bases, the J end lost 8 bases, and 10 bases lay between the germline ends. Germline CDR1 is LNHDA and CDR2 is SQIVND (reference sequence). The CDR3 loop is CASSIPRKEAFF. CDR3 DNA: TGTGCCAGTAGTATCCCCAGAAAAGAAGCTTTCTTT.

The gene calls are TRBV5-1 and TRBJ2-2, with D maybe TRBD1 (5 bases). This CDR3 has 12 amino acids. The germline V gene has CDR1 SGHRS and CDR2 YFSETQ. Trimming cost V 4 bases and J 8 bases, with 9 bases left between them. This chain's CDR3 is CASSRGTGELFF. The CDR3 DNA sequence: TGCGCCAGCAGCAGGGGTACAGGGGAGCTGTTTTTT.

The chain recombines TRBV11-2 with TRBJ1-1; TRBD1 agrees at 10 bases. V shed 5 bases, J shed 1 base, and the junction held 4 bases outside the gene matches. From germline, CDR1 is SGHAT and CDR2 FQNNGV. This CDR3 is 15 amino acids long. DNA of the CDR3: TGTGCCAGCAGCCTCAGACAGGGGGCGAACACTGAAGCTTTCTTT. The encoded protein is CASSLRQGANTEAFF.

This clone has a single count. The rearrangement joins TRBV28 to TRBJ1-5; D unclear. Looked up from germline, CDR1 is MDHEN and CDR2 is SYDVKM. This CDR3 spans 15 amino acids. Deletions cut 6 bases from V and 0 bases from J, with 12 bases between. Written as DNA, the CDR3 is TGTGCCAGCAGCCCCGGGGTCGTTAGCAATCAGCCCCAGCATTTT. Its translation: CASSPGVVSNQPQHF.

The V and J genes are TRBV19 and TRBJ1-1; 8 bases map to TRBD1. The CDR3 has 15 amino acids. In germline, CDR1 is LNHDA, CDR2 SQIVND (reference sequence). V dropped 5 bases and J dropped 0; count of bases not matched to a gene: 5. CDR3 coding DNA: TGTGCCAGTAGTCGCAGGGGACAGGTGAACACTGAAGCTTTCTTT. It translates to CASSRRGQVNTEAFF. The full variable domain, in which reference TRBV19 and TRBJ1-1 provide the parts outside the CDR3, is DGGITQSPKYLFRKEGQNVTLSCEQNLNHDAMYWYRQDPGQGLRLIYYSQIVNDFQKGDIAEGYSVSREKKESFPLTVTSAQKNPTAFYLCASSRRGQVNTEAFFGQGTRLTVV.

V gene TRBV10-3 combines with J gene TRBJ1-1, with 7 bases fitting TRBD1. Germline values: CDR1 ENHRY, CDR2 SYGVKD. Losses at the gene ends were 9 bases for V and 3 bases for J; bases not matched to a gene: 1. This CDR3 region has 11 residues. CDR3 loop: CAIQGDTEAFF. The CDR3 DNA follows: TGTGCCATTCAGGGGGACACTGAAGCTTTCTTT.

This clone was seen a handful of times. The chain is built from TRBV6-1 and TRBJ1-1; tentatively, D is TRBD1 (5 bases). CDR3 size: 12 residues. Trimming shortened V by 4 bases and J by 7 bases, and 10 bases separated the two germline ends. Germline V CDR1 and CDR2: MNHNS, SASEGT. CDR3 nucleotides: TGTGCCAGCAGTGTTAGGGGTCTTGAAGCTTTCTTT. Protein product: CASSVRGLEAFF.

The chain joins TRBV5-1 to TRBJ2-5; D unclear. The CDR3 is made up of 13 amino acids. V was trimmed by 2 bases and J by 5 bases, leaving 10 bases between them. The germline CDR1 and CDR2 sequences are SGHRS and YFSETQ. The CDR3 coding sequence is TGCGCCAGCAGCTTAGAAAATGAGGAGACCCAGTACTTC. This sequence encodes CASSLENEETQYF.

The chain uses TRBV6-5 and TRBJ1-1, with D unclear. Between the trimmed V and J ends, which lost 0 bases and 5 bases, there was a span of 10 bases. The CDR3 is 14 residues long. Germline CDR1 MNHEY, CDR2 SVGAGI. This chain's CDR3 is CASSYSLTGTEAFF. DNA of the CDR3: TGTGCCAGCAGTTACTCGCTCACCGGGACTGAAGCTTTCTTT.

The V call is TRBV4-3, the J call TRBJ2-6; 12 positions match TRBD1. The CDR3 sequence is 17 residues long. The V gene end was trimmed by 4 bases and the J gene end by 2 bases; junction bases not matched to a gene: 3. CDR1 and CDR2 from the germline V gene are LGHNA and YSLEER. CDR3 protein: CASSRGTGGAGANVLTF. In DNA form, the CDR3 reads TGCGCCAGCAGCCGCGGGACAGGGGGCGCTGGGGCCAACGTCCTGACTTTC.

The chain joins TRBV18 to TRBJ1-4; no reliable D call. V lost 5 bases, J lost 4 bases, and 23 bases lay in between. The CDR3 is 18 amino acids. CDR1 is KGHSH, CDR2 LQKENI, per germline. The CDR3, as DNA: TGTGCCAGCTCATCGAGGGCCCGGCTGAGGGATAGTAATGAAAAACTGTTTTTT. Protein sequence: CASSSRARLRDSNEKLFF.

The rearrangement links TRBV5-6 to TRBJ2-7; TRBD2 matches 12 bases. Germline CDR1 reads SGHDT; CDR2 reads YYEEEE. After removal of 0 bases from V and 3 bases from J, the junction contained 7 bases not matched to a gene. This CDR3 comprises 17 residues. The CDR3 protein is CASSLELAGGPLYEQYF. CDR3 bases: TGTGCCAGCAGCTTGGAACTAGCGGGAGGCCCTCTCTACGAGCAGTACTTC.

V and J are TRBV4-3 and TRBJ2-5; 9 nucleotides align to TRBD2. J lost 4 bases, V lost 0 bases, and 6 bases had no gene match. Germline assignment: CDR1 LGHNA and CDR2 YSLEER. The CDR3 has 16 residues. For the CDR3, the DNA is TGCGCCAGCAGCCAAGATGGGATAGCGGGAGTAGAGACCCAGTACTTC. As protein: CASSQDGIAGVETQYF.